Following are 6 T cell receptor beta chains from one sample sequenced in a study of tumour-infiltrating T cells in Burkitt lymphoma. TCRdb keeps only in-frame clones here, not all; method: immunoSEQ multiplex PCR. This repertoire shows approximately 46,000 clones, around 31% found once; its top ten account for over 2.5%. Sequenced input: tumor tissue. The receptors shown here come from a human donor with Burkitt lymphoma.

In this sample, this clone turned up a few times. This rearrangement joins TRBV18 to TRBJ1-2; 10 bases are shared with TRBD1. Germline CDR1 KGHSH, CDR2 LQKENI. This CDR3 comprises 16 residues. The J segment lost 4 bases and the V segment lost 6 bases, leaving 11 bases of the junction unmatched. DNA of the CDR3: TGTGCCAGCTCTCGACAGGGGGCCAACCCTACCTATGGCTACACCTTC. It yields the protein CASSRQGANPTYGYTF.

This clone came up a few times. CDR3 in DNA: TGTGCCAGCAGACAGGGGGCAGAAAATTCACCCCTCCACTTT. It translates to CASRQGAENSPLHF. The chain couples TRBV6-6 to TRBJ1-6; TRBD1 matches at 9 bases. After removal of 6 bases from V and 7 bases from J, the junction contained 4 bases not matched to a gene. From germline, CDR1 is MNHNY and CDR2 SVGAGI (reference sequence). The CDR3 sequence is 14 residues long.

This rearrangement joins TRBV5-6 to TRBJ2-7, with D unclear. Germline V CDR1 and CDR2: SGHDT, YYEEEE. There are 12 residues in the CDR3. Trimming took off 3 bases at V and 8 bases at J, with 12 bases between the two ends. The CDR3 here is CASSSRDLKQYF. Written as DNA, the CDR3 is TGTGCCAGCAGCTCGAGAGACCTTAAGCAGTACTTC. The full variable domain, in which reference TRBV5-6 and TRBJ2-7 provide the parts outside the CDR3, is DAGVTQSPTHLIKTRGQQVTLRCSPKSGHDTVSWYQQALGQGPQFIFQYYEEEERQRGNFPDRFSGHQFPNYSSELNVNALLLGDSALYLCASSSRDLKQYFGPGTRLTVT.

The J gene is TRBJ1-5, the V gene TRBV25-1; unclear D gene. The CDR3 loop spans 14 amino acids. V was clipped by 1 base and J by 3 bases, with 7 bases between them. The germline V gene encodes CDR1 MGHDK and CDR2 SYGVNS. CDR3 protein: CASSEWRVNQPQHF. CDR3 bases: TGTGCCAGCAGTGAATGGAGGGTCAATCAGCCCCAGCATTTT.

This clone has more than one count but fewer than ten. This rearrangement joins TRBV19 to TRBJ1-5; D is unclear. V lost 3 bases to trimming and J lost 9 bases, with 12 bases between them. The CDR3 length is 13 residues. In germline, CDR1 is LNHDA, CDR2 SQIVND (reference sequence). The DNA for the CDR3 is TGTGCCAGTAGTATTCCTCAGTTCTCGCCCCAGCATTTT. It codes for CASSIPQFSPQHF.

This chain uses TRBV7-8 with TRBJ2-1, with 12 bases aligning to TRBD2. This CDR3 has 15 amino acids. Germline assignment: CDR1 SGHVS and CDR2 FQNEAQ. V shed 1 base and J 12 bases; nucleotides not matched to a gene: 7. CDR3: CASSLGTSGDRGQFF. CDR3 DNA: TGTGCCAGCAGCTTAGGGACTAGCGGGGACCGGGGGCAGTTCTTC.